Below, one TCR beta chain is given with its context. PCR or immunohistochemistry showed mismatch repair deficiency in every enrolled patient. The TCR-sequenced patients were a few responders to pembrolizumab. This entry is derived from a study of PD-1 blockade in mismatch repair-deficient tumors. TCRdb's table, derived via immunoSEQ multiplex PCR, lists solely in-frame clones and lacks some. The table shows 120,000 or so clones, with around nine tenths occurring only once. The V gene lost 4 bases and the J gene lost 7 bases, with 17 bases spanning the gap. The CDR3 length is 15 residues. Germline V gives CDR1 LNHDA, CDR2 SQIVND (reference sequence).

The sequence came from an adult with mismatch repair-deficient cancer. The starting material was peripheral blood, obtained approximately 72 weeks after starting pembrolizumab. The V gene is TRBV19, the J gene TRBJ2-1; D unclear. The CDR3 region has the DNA TGTGCCAGTAGTAAGTTTAGGTCAGTATTTAATGAGCAGTTCTTC. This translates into CASSKFRSVFNEQFF.